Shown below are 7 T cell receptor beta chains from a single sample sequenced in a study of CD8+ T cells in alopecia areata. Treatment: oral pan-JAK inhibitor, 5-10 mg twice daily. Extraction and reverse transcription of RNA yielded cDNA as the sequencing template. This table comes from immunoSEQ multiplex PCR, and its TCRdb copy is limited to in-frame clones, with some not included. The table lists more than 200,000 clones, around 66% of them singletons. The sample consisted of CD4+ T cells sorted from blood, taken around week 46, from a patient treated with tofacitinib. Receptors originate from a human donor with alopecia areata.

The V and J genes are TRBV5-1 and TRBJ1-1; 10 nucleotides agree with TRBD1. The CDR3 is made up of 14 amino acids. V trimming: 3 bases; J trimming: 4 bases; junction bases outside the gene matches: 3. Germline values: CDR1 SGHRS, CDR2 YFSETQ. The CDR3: CASSSGTGVTEAFF. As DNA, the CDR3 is TGCGCCAGCAGCTCTGGGACAGGGGTCACTGAAGCTTTCTTT. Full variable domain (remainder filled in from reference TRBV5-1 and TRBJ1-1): KAGVTQTPRYLIKTRGQQVTLSCSPISGHRSVSWYQQTPGQGLQFLFEYFSETQRNKGNFPGRFSGRQFSNSRSEMNVSTLELGDSALYLCASSSGTGVTEAFFGQGTRLTVV.

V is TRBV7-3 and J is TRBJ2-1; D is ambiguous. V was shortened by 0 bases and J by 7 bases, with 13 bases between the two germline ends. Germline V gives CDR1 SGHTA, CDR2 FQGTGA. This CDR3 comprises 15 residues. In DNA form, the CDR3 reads TGTGCCAGCAGCTTAACGTTGGGCTCTGGGAATGAGCAGTTCTTC. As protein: CASSLTLGSGNEQFF.

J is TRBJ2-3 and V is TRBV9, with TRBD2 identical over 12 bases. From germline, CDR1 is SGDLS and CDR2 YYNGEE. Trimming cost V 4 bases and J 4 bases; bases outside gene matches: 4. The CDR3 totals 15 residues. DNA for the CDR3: TGTGCCAGCAGCTCGAGACTAGCGGGGGCAGATACGCAGTATTTT. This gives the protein CASSSRLAGADTQYF.

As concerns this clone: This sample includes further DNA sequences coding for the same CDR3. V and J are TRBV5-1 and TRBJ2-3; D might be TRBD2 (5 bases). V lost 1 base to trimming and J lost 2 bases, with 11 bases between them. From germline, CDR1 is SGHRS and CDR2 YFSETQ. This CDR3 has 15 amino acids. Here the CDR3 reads CASSLRGLATDTQYF. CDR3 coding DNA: TGCGCCAGCAGCTTGCGGGGTCTAGCCACAGATACGCAGTATTTT. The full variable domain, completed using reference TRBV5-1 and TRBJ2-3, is KAGVTQTPRYLIKTRGQQVTLSCSPISGHRSVSWYQQTPGQGLQFLFEYFSETQRNKGNFPGRFSGRQFSNSRSEMNVSTLELGDSALYLCASSLRGLATDTQYFGPGTRLTVL.

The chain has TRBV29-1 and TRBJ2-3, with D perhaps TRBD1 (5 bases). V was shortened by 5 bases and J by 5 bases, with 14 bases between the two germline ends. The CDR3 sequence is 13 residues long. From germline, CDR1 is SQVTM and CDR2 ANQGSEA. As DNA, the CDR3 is TGCAGCGTTTGGCAGGGCTCGGGAGATACGCAGTATTTT. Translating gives CSVWQGSGDTQYF.

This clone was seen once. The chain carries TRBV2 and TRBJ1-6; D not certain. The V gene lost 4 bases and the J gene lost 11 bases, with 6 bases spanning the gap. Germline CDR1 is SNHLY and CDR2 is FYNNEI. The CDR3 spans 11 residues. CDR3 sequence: CASSAVAPLHF. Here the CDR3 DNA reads TGTGCCAGCAGTGCGGTGGCACCCCTCCACTTT.

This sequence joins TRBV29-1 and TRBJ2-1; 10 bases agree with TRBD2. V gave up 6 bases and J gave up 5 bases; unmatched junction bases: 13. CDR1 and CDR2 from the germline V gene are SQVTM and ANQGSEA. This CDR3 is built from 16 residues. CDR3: CSVLELAGTSHNEQFF. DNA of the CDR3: TGCAGCGTCCTTGAACTAGCGGGGACTTCTCACAATGAGCAGTTCTTC.